These 10 T cell receptor beta chains share one sample of origin, sequenced in a study of identical twins. TCRdb fed the 5' RACE reads into MiXCR, producing one record per CDR3 protein. The sample lists about 500,000 distinct CDR3 sequences, roughly an eighth occurring once. The sample also formed part of further work on yellow fever vaccine responses in identical twins.

The sample was CD4+ T cells sorted from blood. The origin of the receptors is a young woman in good health.

The chain uses TRBV5-1 and TRBJ2-3; 7 bases are shared with TRBD1. Germline V gene sequence: CDR1 SGHRS, CDR2 YFSETQ. With 0 bases clipped from V and 0 bases from J, the junction kept 4 bases outside the gene matches. CDR3 size: 16 residues. Here the CDR3 reads CASSLEGAASTDTQYF. The CDR3 DNA sequence: TGCGCCAGCAGCTTGGAGGGGGCGGCGAGCACAGATACGCAGTATTTT.

In its sample, this clonotype was seen a few times. This CDR3 reads CASSPGYSYEQYF. The DNA for the CDR3 is TGTGCCAGCAGCCCAGGCTATTCCTACGAGCAGTACTTC. The V call is TRBV7-9, the J call TRBJ2-7; D is unresolved. Trimming took 5 bases from V and 1 from J, leaving 9 bases between them. CDR1 is SEHNR and CDR2 is FQNEAQ in the germline V gene (reference sequence). This CDR3 is built from 13 residues.

The chain joins TRBV7-2 to TRBJ2-2; perhaps TRBD1 as D (7 bases). In germline, CDR1 is SGHTA, CDR2 FQGNSA. Trimming took off 3 bases at V and 4 bases at J, with 15 bases between the two ends. The CDR3 consists of 16 residues. In DNA form, the CDR3 reads TGTGCCAGCAGCTTCCTCAGGGGGGCTGGCACCGGGGAGCTGTTTTTT. Its translation is CASSFLRGAGTGELFF.

This clonotype was counted a few times. This chain uses TRBV5-1 with TRBJ2-5; 7 bases are a match to TRBD2. Germline CDR1 reads SGHRS; CDR2 reads YFSETQ. After removal of 3 bases from V and 2 bases from J, the junction contained 7 bases not matched to a gene. This CDR3 contains 15 residues. Written as DNA, the CDR3 is TGCGCCAGCAGCTGGGGAGCGGGGACTCAAGAGACCCAGTACTTC. It encodes CASSWGAGTQETQYF.

The chain recombines TRBV11-3 with TRBJ2-5, with a tentative D call TRBD1 (6 bases). CDR3 size: 14 residues. Germline CDR1 and CDR2: SGHNT and YENEEA. Trimming took 4 bases from V and 2 from J, leaving 11 bases between them. In DNA form, the CDR3 reads TGTGCCAGCAGCTCTCGACAGGATCAAGAGACCCAGTACTTC. This sequence encodes CASSSRQDQETQYF.

This clonotype has only a few counts. This sequence joins TRBV29-1 and TRBJ2-3; D gene unclear. In germline, CDR1 is SQVTM, CDR2 ANQGSEA. V was clipped by 5 bases and J by 4 bases, with 7 bases between them. This CDR3 has 11 residues. CDR3 bases: TGCAGCGTTTCTGAGGCAGATACGCAGTATTTT. Translating it yields CSVSEADTQYF.

Only a few counts were recorded for this clonotype. The rearrangement links TRBV6-2 or TRBV6-3 to TRBJ2-1, with 13 nucleotides matching TRBD2. The CDR3 sequence is 19 residues long. Looked up from germline, CDR1 is MNHEY and CDR2 is SVGEGT. Trimming removed 3 bases from V and 8 bases from J; junction bases left unmatched: 16. DNA of the CDR3: TGTGCCAGCAGTTATCCGGCTTGGTGGACTAGCGGGAGTAGCGATGAGCAGTTCTTC. Residues: CASSYPAWWTSGSSDEQFF.

The CDR3 protein is CATSRTRTYEQYF. CDR3 coding DNA: TGTGCCACCAGCAGAACCCGAACATACGAGCAGTACTTC. V is TRBV15 and J is TRBJ2-7; no clear D gene. The V gene lost 2 bases and the J gene lost 4 bases, with 9 bases spanning the gap. The CDR3 loop spans 13 amino acids. Germline CDR1 is LNHNV and CDR2 is YYDKDF (reference sequence).

This rearrangement joins TRBV19 to TRBJ2-1; 13 positions agree with TRBD2. Germline V gives CDR1 LNHDA, CDR2 SQIVND (reference sequence). The CDR3 loop spans 16 amino acids. The ends lost 5 bases at V and 6 bases at J; junction bases unmatched: 7. This CDR3 reads CASSQSLAGGFNEQFF. The CDR3 DNA follows: TGTGCCAGTAGTCAGTCACTAGCGGGGGGGTTCAATGAGCAGTTCTTC.

This clonotype was counted between two and nine times. This chain connects TRBV11-2 to TRBJ2-3; the D gene could be TRBD1 or TRBD2 (5 bases each). The CDR3 has 16 amino acids. V gave up 5 bases and J gave up 0 bases, with 15 bases separating them. Germline V gene lookup returns CDR1 SGHAT and CDR2 FQNNGV. The CDR3 loop is CASSGGGRSSTDTQYF. CDR3 DNA sequence: TGTGCCAGCAGCGGGGGTGGGCGGTCTAGCACAGATACGCAGTATTTT.